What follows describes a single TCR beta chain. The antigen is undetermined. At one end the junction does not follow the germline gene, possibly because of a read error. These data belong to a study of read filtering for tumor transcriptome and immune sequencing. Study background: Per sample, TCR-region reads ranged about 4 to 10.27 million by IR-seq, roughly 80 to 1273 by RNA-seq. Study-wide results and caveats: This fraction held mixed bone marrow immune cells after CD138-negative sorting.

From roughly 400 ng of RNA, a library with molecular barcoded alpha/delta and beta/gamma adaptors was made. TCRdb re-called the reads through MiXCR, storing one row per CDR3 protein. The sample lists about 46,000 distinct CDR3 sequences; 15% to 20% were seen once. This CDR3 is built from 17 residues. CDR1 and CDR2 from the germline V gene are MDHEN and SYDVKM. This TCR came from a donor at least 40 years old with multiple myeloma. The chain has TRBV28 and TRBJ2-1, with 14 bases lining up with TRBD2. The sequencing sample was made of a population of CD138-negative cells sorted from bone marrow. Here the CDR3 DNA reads TGTGCCGGCAGACTAGCGGGAGGGCCCGGCTCCTACAATGAGCAGTTCTTC. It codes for CAGRLAGGPGSYNEQFF. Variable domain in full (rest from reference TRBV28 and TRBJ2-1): DVKVTQSSRYLVKRTGEKVFLECVQDMDHENMFWYRQDPGLGLRLIYFSYDVKMKEKGDIPEGYSVSREKKERFSLILESASTNQTSMYLCAGRLAGGPGSYNEQFFGPGTRLTVL.